A selection of T cell receptor beta chains follows, all from one sample in a study of blood T cell repertoires in COVID-19. The protocol was immunoSEQ multiplex PCR, while the TCRdb copy is restricted to in-frame clones and leaves out a portion. The table records about 190,000 clones, about 85% of them present only once. The sample comprised peripheral blood. These receptors came from a human donor in a cohort sampled during active COVID-19. Both conserved end residues are part of each CDR3. Each record gives: D gene, clone size, V gene, J gene, CDR3 protein, CDR3 DNA. A D gene is named only where the DNA matches it firmly. Rows may omit the clone size; those that give it use once, few, many or a size class.

D: TRBD2; size: once; V: TRBV5-1; J: TRBJ2-5; CDR3: CASSQGPLAEQETQYF; DNA: TGCGCCAGCAGCCAGGGTCCCCTAGCGGAACAAGAGACCCAGTACTTC
D: NA; size: NA; V: TRBV5-5; J: TRBJ1-3; CDR3: CASSSLSGPTGNTIYF; DNA: TGTGCCAGCAGCTCCCTAAGCGGGCCAACTGGAAACACCATATATTTT
D: NA; size: NA; V: TRBV7-8; J: TRBJ1-1; CDR3: CASSSGLSTEAFF; DNA: TGTGCCAGCAGCTCAGGACTAAGCACTGAAGCTTTCTTT
D: NA; size: once; V: TRBV15; J: TRBJ1-4; CDR3: CATSRGGGYGEKLFF; DNA: TGTGCCACCAGCAGAGGTGGCGGATATGGTGAAAAACTGTTTTTT
D: TRBD1; size: NA; V: TRBV9; J: TRBJ2-2; CDR3: CASKGTGRADTGELFF; DNA: TGTGCCAGCAAAGGGACAGGTCGGGCTGACACCGGGGAGCTGTTTTTT
D: NA; size: NA; V: TRBV6-5; J: TRBJ1-4; CDR3: CASSYGGSNEKLFF; DNA: TGTGCCAGCAGTTACGGGGGGTCTAATGAAAAACTGTTTTTT
D: NA; size: NA; V: TRBV19; J: TRBJ1-6; CDR3: CASSGAANSPLHF; DNA: TGTGCCAGTAGTGGGGCCGCCAATTCACCCCTCCACTTT
D: NA; size: NA; V: TRBV29-1; J: TRBJ1-1; CDR3: CSVKTGGGTEAFF; DNA: TGCAGCGTAAAAACAGGTGGCGGCACTGAAGCTTTCTTT
D: NA; size: NA; V: TRBV19; J: TRBJ2-7; CDR3: CASRGLANYEQYF; DNA: TGTGCCAGTAGAGGTCTAGCGAACTACGAGCAGTACTTC
D: NA; size: NA; V: TRBV5-4; J: TRBJ2-7; CDR3: CASSSRQLLTYEQYF; DNA: TGTGCCAGCAGCTCCCGACAGCTACTTACCTACGAGCAGTACTTC
D: TRBD2; size: NA; V: TRBV27; J: TRBJ2-2; CDR3: CASSPLAAWGGELFF; DNA: TGTGCCAGCAGTCCACTAGCGGCCTGGGGCGGGGAGCTGTTTTTT
D: NA; size: NA; V: TRBV27; J: TRBJ2-2; CDR3: CASSSGPSPGELFF; DNA: TGTGCCAGCAGTTCAGGCCCAAGTCCCGGGGAGCTGTTTTTT
D: NA; size: few; V: TRBV15; J: TRBJ2-1; CDR3: CATSRDESGEQFF; DNA: TGTGCCACCAGCAGAGATGAGAGCGGTGAGCAGTTCTTC
D: NA; size: NA; V: TRBV6-6; J: TRBJ1-4; CDR3: CASSYSPDNEKLFF; DNA: TGTGCCAGCAGTTACTCGCCAGATAATGAAAAACTGTTTTTT
D: NA; size: once; V: TRBV28; J: TRBJ2-2; CDR3: CASSPSPEWTGELFF; DNA: TGTGCCAGCAGTCCCAGTCCCGAATGGACCGGGGAGCTGTTTTTT
D: TRBD1; size: NA; V: TRBV6-5; J: TRBJ1-3; CDR3: CASSLTQGSGNTIYF; DNA: TGTGCCAGCAGTTTAACACAGGGGAGTGGAAACACCATATATTTT
D: TRBD1; size: NA; V: TRBV19; J: TRBJ1-5; CDR3: CASTSRTGGNQPQHF; DNA: TGTGCCAGTACCTCAAGGACAGGGGGAAATCAGCCCCAGCATTTT
D: NA; size: NA; V: TRBV5-1; J: TRBJ1-2; CDR3: CASSLVTGEGGYTF; DNA: TGCGCCAGCAGCTTGGTGACGGGGGAAGGGGGCTACACCTTC
D: TRBD2; size: NA; V: TRBV5-1; J: TRBJ2-1; CDR3: CASSYTSGSVPNEQFF; DNA: TGCGCCAGCAGCTACACTAGCGGGAGCGTACCCAATGAGCAGTTCTTC
D: TRBD1; size: NA; V: TRBV2; J: TRBJ2-7; CDR3: CASSRGTGYEQYF; DNA: TGTGCCAGCAGTCGTGGGACAGGCTACGAGCAGTACTTC
D: NA; size: NA; V: TRBV18; J: TRBJ1-2; CDR3: CASSPDIDYGYTF; DNA: TGTGCCAGCTCACCTGACATCGACTATGGCTACACCTTC
D: NA; size: NA; V: TRBV12-3/TRBV12-4; J: TRBJ2-5; CDR3: CASSFTSQETQYF; DNA: TGTGCCAGCAGTTTTACTAGTCAAGAGACCCAGTACTTC
D: NA; size: NA; V: TRBV6-1; J: TRBJ1-2; CDR3: CASSEAWPYGYTF; DNA: TGTGCCAGCAGTGAAGCCTGGCCCTATGGCTACACCTTC
D: NA; size: NA; V: TRBV13; J: TRBJ2-3; CDR3: CASSLRRGADTQYF; DNA: TGTGCCAGCAGCTTACGGAGGGGCGCAGATACGCAGTATTTT
D: NA; size: NA; V: TRBV10-3; J: TRBJ1-1; CDR3: CAIRAGMERNTEAFF; DNA: TGTGCCATCAGGGCAGGGATGGAGAGGAACACTGAAGCTTTCTTT
D: TRBD2; size: NA; V: TRBV29-1; J: TRBJ2-2; CDR3: CSVDGGSNTGELFF; DNA: TGCAGCGTCGACGGGGGGTCGAACACCGGGGAGCTGTTTTTT
D: TRBD1; size: NA; V: TRBV5-1; J: TRBJ1-6; CDR3: CASSRDSINSPLHF; DNA: TGCGCCAGCAGCCGGGACAGCATCAATTCACCCCTCCACTTT
D: TRBD2; size: NA; V: TRBV6-1; J: TRBJ2-5; CDR3: CASSEQGGWETQYF; DNA: TGTGCCAGCAGTGAACAGGGAGGGTGGGAGACCCAGTACTTC
D: TRBD2; size: NA; V: TRBV2; J: TRBJ2-5; CDR3: CASSSTSGRGETQYF; DNA: TGTGCCAGCTCCTCGACTAGCGGGAGGGGAGAGACCCAGTACTTC
D: TRBD1; size: NA; V: TRBV19; J: TRBJ1-1; CDR3: CASSRALQDRGLAEAFF; DNA: TGTGCCAGTAGTAGGGCCCTTCAAGACAGGGGGCTCGCTGAAGCTTTCTTT
D: NA; size: NA; V: TRBV5-1; J: TRBJ1-2; CDR3: CASSFTGNYGYTF; DNA: TGCGCCAGCAGCTTTACGGGAAACTATGGCTACACCTTC
D: NA; size: NA; V: TRBV11-2; J: TRBJ2-7; CDR3: CASSFSGTIYEQYF; DNA: TGTGCCAGCAGCTTTTCCGGGACAATCTACGAGCAGTACTTC
D: NA; size: few; V: TRBV7-9; J: TRBJ2-3; CDR3: CASSQPRSQGTGGTDTQYF; DNA: TGTGCCAGCAGCCAACCCCGGTCCCAAGGGACGGGGGGCACAGATACGCAGTATTTT
D: TRBD1; size: once; V: TRBV19; J: TRBJ1-2; CDR3: CASSIGQGLGYTF; DNA: TGTGCCAGTAGTATCGGACAGGGGCTTGGCTACACCTTC
D: TRBD2; size: NA; V: TRBV4-1; J: TRBJ2-2; CDR3: CASSSPVAGGGGELFF; DNA: TGCGCCAGCAGCAGCCCCGTAGCGGGGGGAGGCGGGGAGCTGTTTTTT
D: NA; size: NA; V: TRBV4-1; J: TRBJ1-6; CDR3: CASSQGRTGLLGISPLHF; DNA: TGCGCCAGCAGCCAAGGTCGTACAGGGCTTTTAGGAATTTCACCCCTCCACTTT
D: NA; size: NA; V: TRBV5-1; J: TRBJ1-2; CDR3: CASRPGEVRGYTF; DNA: TGCGCCAGCAGACCAGGGGAAGTTCGGGGCTACACCTTC
D: NA; size: NA; V: TRBV10-3; J: TRBJ2-3; CDR3: CAISEGANTDTQYF; DNA: TGTGCCATCAGTGAGGGGGCTAACACAGATACGCAGTATTTT
D: NA; size: NA; V: TRBV19; J: TRBJ1-4; CDR3: CASNWGGVTNEKLFF; DNA: TGTGCCAGTAATTGGGGCGGAGTAACTAATGAAAAACTGTTTTTT
D: TRBD2; size: NA; V: TRBV25-1; J: TRBJ2-2; CDR3: CASSDSSGGAGGELFF; DNA: TGTGCCAGCAGTGATTCTAGCGGGGGGGCCGGCGGGGAGCTGTTTTTT
D: NA; size: NA; V: TRBV7-9; J: TRBJ2-3; CDR3: CASSLEGMDTQYF; DNA: TGTGCCAGCAGCTTAGAGGGGATGGATACGCAGTATTTT
D: TRBD2; size: few; V: TRBV9; J: TRBJ2-7; CDR3: CASSVGGLAGGRYEQYF; DNA: TGTGCCAGCAGCGTAGGGGGACTAGCGGGAGGGAGGTACGAGCAGTACTTC
D: TRBD1; size: NA; V: TRBV2; J: TRBJ1-4; CDR3: CASRGGQGQKKLFF; DNA: TGTGCCAGCAGGGGGGGACAGGGGCAAAAAAAACTGTTTTTT
D: NA; size: once; V: TRBV28; J: TRBJ1-5; CDR3: CASSFFSNQPQHF; DNA: TGTGCCAGCAGTTTCTTTAGCAATCAGCCCCAGCATTTT
D: NA; size: NA; V: TRBV19; J: TRBJ2-1; CDR3: CASRFNAYNEQFF; DNA: TGTGCCAGTAGGTTCAATGCCTACAATGAGCAGTTCTTC
D: TRBD1; size: NA; V: TRBV28; J: TRBJ1-6; CDR3: CASSKYRGTGGNSPLHF; DNA: TGTGCCAGCAGTAAATACCGGGGGACAGGGGGAAACTCACCCCTCCACTTT
D: NA; size: NA; V: TRBV5-4; J: TRBJ2-3; CDR3: CASKVGGGRDTQYF; DNA: TGTGCCAGCAAGGTAGGCGGGGGCAGAGATACGCAGTATTTT